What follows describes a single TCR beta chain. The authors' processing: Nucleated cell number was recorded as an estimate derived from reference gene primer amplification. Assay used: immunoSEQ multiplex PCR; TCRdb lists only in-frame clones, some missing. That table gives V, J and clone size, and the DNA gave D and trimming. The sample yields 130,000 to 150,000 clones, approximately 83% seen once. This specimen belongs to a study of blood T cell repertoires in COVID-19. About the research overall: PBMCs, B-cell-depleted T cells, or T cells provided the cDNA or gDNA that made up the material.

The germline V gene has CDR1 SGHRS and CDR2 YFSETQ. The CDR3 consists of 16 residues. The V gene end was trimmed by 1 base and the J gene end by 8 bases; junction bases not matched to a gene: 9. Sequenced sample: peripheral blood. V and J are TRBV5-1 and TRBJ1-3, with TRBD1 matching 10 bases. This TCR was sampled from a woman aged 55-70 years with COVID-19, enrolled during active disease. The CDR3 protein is CASSLTPGQGLDTIYF. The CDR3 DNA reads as TGCGCCAGCAGCTTGACTCCGGGACAGGGGTTGGACACCATATATTTT.